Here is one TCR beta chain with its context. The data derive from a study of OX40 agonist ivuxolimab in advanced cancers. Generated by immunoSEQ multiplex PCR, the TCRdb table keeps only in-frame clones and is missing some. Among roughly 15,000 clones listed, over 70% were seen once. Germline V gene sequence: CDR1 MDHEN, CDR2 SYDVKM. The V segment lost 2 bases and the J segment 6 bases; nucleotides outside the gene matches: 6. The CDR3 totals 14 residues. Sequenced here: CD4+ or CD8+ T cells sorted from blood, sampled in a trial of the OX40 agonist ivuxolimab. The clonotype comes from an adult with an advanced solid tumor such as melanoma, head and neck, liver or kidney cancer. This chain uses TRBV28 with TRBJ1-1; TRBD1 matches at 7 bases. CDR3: CASSLQGGLSEAFF. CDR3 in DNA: TGTGCCAGCAGTTTACAAGGGGGCCTCTCTGAAGCTTTCTTT. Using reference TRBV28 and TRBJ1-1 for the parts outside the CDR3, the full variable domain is DVKVTQSSRYLVKRTGEKVFLECVQDMDHENMFWYRQDPGLGLRLIYFSYDVKMKEKGDIPEGYSVSREKKERFSLILESASTNQTSMYLCASSLQGGLSEAFFGQGTRLTVV.